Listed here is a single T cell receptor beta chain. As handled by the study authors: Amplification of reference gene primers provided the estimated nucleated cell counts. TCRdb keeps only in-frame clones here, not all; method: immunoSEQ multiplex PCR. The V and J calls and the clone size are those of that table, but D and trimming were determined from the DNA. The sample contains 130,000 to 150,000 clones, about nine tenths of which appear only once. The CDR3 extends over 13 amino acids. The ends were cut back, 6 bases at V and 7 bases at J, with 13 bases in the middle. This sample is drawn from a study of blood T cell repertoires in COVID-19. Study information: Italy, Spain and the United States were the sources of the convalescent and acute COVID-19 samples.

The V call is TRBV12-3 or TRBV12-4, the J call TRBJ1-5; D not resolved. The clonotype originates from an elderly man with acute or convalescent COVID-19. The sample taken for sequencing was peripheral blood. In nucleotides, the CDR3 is TGTGCCAGCAGACCGGGCCGACTACAGCCCCAGCATTTT. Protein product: CASRPGRLQPQHF.